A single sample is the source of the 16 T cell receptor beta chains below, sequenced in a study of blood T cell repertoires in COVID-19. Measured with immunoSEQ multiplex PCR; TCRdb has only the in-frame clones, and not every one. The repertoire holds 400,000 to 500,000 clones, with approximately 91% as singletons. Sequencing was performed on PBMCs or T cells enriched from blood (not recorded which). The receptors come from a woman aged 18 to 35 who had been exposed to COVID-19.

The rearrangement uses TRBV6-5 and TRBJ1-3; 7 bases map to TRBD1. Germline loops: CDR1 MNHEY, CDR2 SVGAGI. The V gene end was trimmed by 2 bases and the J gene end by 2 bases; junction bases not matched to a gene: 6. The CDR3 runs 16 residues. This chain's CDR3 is CASSYATGATGNTIYF. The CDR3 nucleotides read TGTGCCAGCAGTTACGCCACAGGGGCAACTGGAAACACCATATATTTT.

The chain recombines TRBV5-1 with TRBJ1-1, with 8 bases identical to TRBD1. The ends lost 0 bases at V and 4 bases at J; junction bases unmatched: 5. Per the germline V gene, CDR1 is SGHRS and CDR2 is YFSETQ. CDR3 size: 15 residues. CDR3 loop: CASSLAGQGSTEAFF. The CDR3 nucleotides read TGCGCCAGCAGCTTGGCTGGACAGGGATCCACTGAAGCTTTCTTT.

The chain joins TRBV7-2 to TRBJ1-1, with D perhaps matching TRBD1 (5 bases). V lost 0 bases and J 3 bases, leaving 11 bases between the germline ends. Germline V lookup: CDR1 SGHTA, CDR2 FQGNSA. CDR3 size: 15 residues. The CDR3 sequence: CASSLARIGDTEAFF. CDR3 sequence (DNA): TGTGCCAGCAGCTTAGCGAGAATAGGGGACACTGAAGCTTTCTTT.

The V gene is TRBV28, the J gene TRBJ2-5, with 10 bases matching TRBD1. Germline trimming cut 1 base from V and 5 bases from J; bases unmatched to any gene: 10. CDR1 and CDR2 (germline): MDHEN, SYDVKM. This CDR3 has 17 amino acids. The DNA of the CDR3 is TGTGCCAGCAGTTTATCTCAGGGGACAGGGGCGTGGGAGACCCAGTACTTC. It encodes CASSLSQGTGAWETQYF. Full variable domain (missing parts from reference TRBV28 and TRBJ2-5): DVKVTQSSRYLVKRTGEKVFLECVQDMDHENMFWYRQDPGLGLRLIYFSYDVKMKEKGDIPEGYSVSREKKERFSLILESASTNQTSMYLCASSLSQGTGAWETQYFGPGTRLLVL.

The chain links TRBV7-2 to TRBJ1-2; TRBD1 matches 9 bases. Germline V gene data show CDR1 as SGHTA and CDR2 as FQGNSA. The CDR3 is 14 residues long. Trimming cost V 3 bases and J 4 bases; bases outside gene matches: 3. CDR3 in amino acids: CASSFTGGSYGYTF. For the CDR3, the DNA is TGTGCCAGCAGCTTTACAGGGGGCAGCTATGGCTACACCTTC.

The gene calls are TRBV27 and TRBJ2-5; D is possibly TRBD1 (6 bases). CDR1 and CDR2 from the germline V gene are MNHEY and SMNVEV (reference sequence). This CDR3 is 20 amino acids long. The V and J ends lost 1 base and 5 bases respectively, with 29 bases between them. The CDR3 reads CASSLFGGGLSPRNAETQYF. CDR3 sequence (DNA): TGTGCCAGCAGTTTATTCGGTGGGGGCCTTTCCCCTCGTAATGCGGAGACCCAGTACTTC.

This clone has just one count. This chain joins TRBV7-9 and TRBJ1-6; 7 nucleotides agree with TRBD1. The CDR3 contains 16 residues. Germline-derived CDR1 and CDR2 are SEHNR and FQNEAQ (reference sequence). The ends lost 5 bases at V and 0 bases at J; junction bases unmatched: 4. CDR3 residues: CASSPRTGSYNSPLHF. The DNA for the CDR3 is TGTGCCAGCAGCCCAAGGACAGGCTCCTATAATTCACCCCTCCACTTT.

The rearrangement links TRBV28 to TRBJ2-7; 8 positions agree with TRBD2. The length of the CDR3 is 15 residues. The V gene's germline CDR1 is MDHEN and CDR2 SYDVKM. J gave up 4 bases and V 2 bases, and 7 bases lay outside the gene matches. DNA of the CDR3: TGTGCCAGCAGTTTAGTGGCGGGAGGTAGGTACGAGCAGTACTTC. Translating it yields CASSLVAGGRYEQYF.

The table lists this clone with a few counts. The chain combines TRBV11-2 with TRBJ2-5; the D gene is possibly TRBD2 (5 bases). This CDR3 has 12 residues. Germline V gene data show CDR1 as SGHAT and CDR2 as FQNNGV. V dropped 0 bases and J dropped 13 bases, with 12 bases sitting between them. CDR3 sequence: CASSLEYGGPYF. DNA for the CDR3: TGTGCCAGCAGCTTAGAATACGGAGGCCCGTACTTC.

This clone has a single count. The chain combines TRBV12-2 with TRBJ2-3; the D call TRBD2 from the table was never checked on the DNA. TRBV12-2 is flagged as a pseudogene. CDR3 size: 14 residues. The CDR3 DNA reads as TGTGCAAGTCTCCAAGCCCGGTCCACAGATACGCAGTATTTT. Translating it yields CASLQARSTDTQYF.

Here the CDR3 reads CATSVGSQETQYF. DNA of the CDR3: TGTGCCACCAGTGTCGGTTCCCAAGAGACCCAGTACTTC. This rearrangement joins TRBV24-1 to TRBJ2-5; D is ambiguous. Germline-derived CDR1 and CDR2 are KGHDR and SFDVKD. Trimming removed 5 bases at V and 1 base at J, with 7 bases between. The CDR3 contains 13 residues.

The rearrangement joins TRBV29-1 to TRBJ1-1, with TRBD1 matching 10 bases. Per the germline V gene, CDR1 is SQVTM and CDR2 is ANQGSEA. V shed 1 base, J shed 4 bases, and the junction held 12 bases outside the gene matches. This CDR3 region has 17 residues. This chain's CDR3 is CSVEGDGTGVWGTEAFF. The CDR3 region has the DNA TGCAGCGTTGAAGGTGATGGGACAGGGGTCTGGGGCACTGAAGCTTTCTTT.

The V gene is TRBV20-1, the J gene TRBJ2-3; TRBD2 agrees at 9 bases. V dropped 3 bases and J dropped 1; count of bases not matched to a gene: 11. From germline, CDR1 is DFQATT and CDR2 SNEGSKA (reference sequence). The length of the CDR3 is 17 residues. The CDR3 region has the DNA TGCAGTGCTAGTGGGTTAGCGGGGGAACGGCGCACAGATACGCAGTATTTT. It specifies CSASGLAGERRTDTQYF.

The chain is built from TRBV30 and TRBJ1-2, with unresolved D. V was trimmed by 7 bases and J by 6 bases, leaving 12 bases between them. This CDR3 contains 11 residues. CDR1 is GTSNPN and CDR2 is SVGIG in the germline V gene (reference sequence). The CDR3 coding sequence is TGTGCCTCCAGAGGCTGGAATGGCTACACCTTC. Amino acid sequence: CASRGWNGYTF.

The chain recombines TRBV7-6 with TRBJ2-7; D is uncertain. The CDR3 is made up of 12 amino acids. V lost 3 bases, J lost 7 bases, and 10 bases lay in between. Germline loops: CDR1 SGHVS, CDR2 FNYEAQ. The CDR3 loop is CASSFPGSEQYF. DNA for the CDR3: TGTGCCAGCAGCTTCCCCGGTTCTGAGCAGTACTTC.

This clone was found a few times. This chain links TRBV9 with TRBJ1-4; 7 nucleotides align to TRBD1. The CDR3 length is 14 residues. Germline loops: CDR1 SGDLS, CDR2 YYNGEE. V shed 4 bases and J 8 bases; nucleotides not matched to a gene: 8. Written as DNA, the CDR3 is TGTGCCAGCAGCCCTCGACAGGGCAACGAAAAACTGTTTTTT. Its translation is CASSPRQGNEKLFF.